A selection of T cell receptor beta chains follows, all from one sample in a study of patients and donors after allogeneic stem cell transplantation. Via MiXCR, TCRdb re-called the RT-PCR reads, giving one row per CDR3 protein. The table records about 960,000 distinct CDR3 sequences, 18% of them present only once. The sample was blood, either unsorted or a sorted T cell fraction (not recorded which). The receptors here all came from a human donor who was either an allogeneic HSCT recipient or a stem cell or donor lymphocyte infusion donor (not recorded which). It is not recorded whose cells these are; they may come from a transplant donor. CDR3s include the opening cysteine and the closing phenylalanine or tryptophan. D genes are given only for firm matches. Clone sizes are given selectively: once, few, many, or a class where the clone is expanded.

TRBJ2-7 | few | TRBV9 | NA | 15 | CASSVGPTVTYEQYF | TGTGCCAGCAGCGTAGGTCCGACAGTAACCTACGAGCAGTACTTC
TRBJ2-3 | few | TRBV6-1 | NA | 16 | CASNPLRSWGTDTQYF | TGTGCCAGCAACCCCCTCCGGTCGTGGGGCACAGATACGCAGTATTTT
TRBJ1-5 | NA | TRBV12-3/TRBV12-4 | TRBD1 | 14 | CASNNRGRNQPQHF | TGTGCCAGCAACAACAGGGGGCGAAATCAGCCCCAGCATTTT
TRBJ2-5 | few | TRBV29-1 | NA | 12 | CSARPNQETQYF | TGCAGCGCCCGACCAAACCAAGAGACCCAGTACTTC
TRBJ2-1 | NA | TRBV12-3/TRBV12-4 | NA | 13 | CASRERLPSEQFF | TGTGCCAGCAGGGAGAGACTCCCCAGTGAGCAGTTCTTC
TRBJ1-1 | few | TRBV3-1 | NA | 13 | CASSQAVRTEAFF | TGTGCCAGCAGCCAAGCGGTACGGACTGAAGCTTTCTTT
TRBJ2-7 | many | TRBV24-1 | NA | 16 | CATSDVTGTLSGEQYF | TGTGCCACCAGTGATGTTACCGGGACACTTTCGGGCGAGCAGTACTTC
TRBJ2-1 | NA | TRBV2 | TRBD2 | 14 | CASSRTSGRQEAFF | TGTGCCAGCAGCCGGACTAGCGGGAGGCAAGAGGCGTTCTTC
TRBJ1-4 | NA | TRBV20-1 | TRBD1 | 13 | CSATIDREEKLFF | TGCAGTGCCACAATCGACAGGGAAGAAAAACTGTTTTTT
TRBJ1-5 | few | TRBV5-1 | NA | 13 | CASSTAPYQPQHF | TGCGCCAGCAGCACGGCCCCCTATCAGCCCCAGCATTTT